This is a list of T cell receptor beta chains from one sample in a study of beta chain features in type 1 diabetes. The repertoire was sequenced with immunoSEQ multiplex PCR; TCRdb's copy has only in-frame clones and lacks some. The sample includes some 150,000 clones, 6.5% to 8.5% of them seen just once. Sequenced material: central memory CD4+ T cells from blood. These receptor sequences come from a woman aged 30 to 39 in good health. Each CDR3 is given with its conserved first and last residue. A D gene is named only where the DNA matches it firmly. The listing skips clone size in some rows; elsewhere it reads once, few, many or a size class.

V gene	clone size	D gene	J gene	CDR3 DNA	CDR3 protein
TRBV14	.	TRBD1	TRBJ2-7	TGTGCCAGCAGCAAAAACTCCGGGACAGGATATTACGAGCAGTACTTC	CASSKNSGTGYYEQYF
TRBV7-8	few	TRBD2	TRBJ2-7	TGTGCCAGCAGCCCCCCGGCGGGAGATCGGAAGCAGTACTTC	CASSPPAGDRKQYF
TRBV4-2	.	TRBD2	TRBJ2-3	TGTGCCAGCAGCCAAGGTACGACTAGCGGGAACACAGATACGCAGTATTTT	CASSQGTTSGNTDTQYF
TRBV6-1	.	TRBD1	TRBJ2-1	TGTGCCAGCAGTGTGGCAGGGGGCCTCTCCTACAATGAGCAGTTCTTC	CASSVAGGLSYNEQFF
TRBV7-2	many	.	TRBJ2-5	TGTGCCAGCAACTTGGGCAATGAAGAGACCCAGTACTTC	CASNLGNEETQYF
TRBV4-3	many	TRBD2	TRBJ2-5	TGCGCCAGCAGCCAAGGAGGACTAGCGCAAGAGACCCAGTACTTC	CASSQGGLAQETQYF
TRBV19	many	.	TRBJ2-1	TGTGCCAGTAGTACCTATTACAATGAGCAGTTCTTC	CASSTYYNEQFF
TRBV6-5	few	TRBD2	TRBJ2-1	TGTGCCAGCAGGGATAGCGGGAGAGGCAACAATGAGCAGTTCTTC	CASRDSGRGNNEQFF
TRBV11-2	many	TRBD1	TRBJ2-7	TGTGCCAGCAGCTCATTCCGGGACAGGGTGCACGAGCAGTACTTC	CASSSFRDRVHEQYF
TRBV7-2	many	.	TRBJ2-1	TGTGCCAGCAGCTTACAGGGGTTGCCGTTCTTC	CASSLQGLPFF
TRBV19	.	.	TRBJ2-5	TGTGCCAGTAGTATCATGGCGGATCTACAAGAGACCCAGTACTTC	CASSIMADLQETQYF
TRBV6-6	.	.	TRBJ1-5	TGTGCCAGCAGTCCACGGGGGAGGGGCAATCAGCCCCAGCATTTT	CASSPRGRGNQPQHF
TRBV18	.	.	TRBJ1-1	TGTGCCAGCTCACAAGACAGCAACACTGAAGCTTTCTTT	CASSQDSNTEAFF
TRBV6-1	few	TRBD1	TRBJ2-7	TGTGCCAGCAGTGCACAGACAGGGGGGAACTACGAGCAGTACTTC	CASSAQTGGNYEQYF
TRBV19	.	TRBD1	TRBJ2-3	TGTGCCAGTAGTTTGGGACAGGTTAGCACAGATACGCAGTATTTT	CASSLGQVSTDTQYF
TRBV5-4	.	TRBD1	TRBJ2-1	TGTGCCAGCAGCGGGGGGACAGGCTCCTACAATGAGCAGTTCTTC	CASSGGTGSYNEQFF
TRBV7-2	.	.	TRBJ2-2	TGTGCCAGCAAAGAGGGTCCACGCTTTAACACCGGGGAGCTGTTTTTT	CASKEGPRFNTGELFF
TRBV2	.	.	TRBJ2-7	TGTGCCAGCAGTGACCTGGCCAACTACGAGCAGTACTTC	CASSDLANYEQYF
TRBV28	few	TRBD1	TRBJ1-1	TGTGCCAGCAGTCGCGCACAGGGGGCAGACACTGAAGCTTTCTTT	CASSRAQGADTEAFF
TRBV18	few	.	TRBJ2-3	TGTGCCACCCTTCCAGGGGGCACAGATACGCAGTATTTT	CATLPGGTDTQYF
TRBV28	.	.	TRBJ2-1	TGTGCCAGCACTTCATCGGGACATAATAATGAGCAGTTCTTC	CASTSSGHNNEQFF
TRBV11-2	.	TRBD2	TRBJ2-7	TGTGCCAGCAGCTTAAACCTCGCGGGGGGAGAGCAGTACTTC	CASSLNLAGGEQYF
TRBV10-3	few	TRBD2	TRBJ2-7	TGTGCCAGCAGTGAAGGTGGGAGCGGGAGGGACGAGCAGTACTTC	CASSEGGSGRDEQYF
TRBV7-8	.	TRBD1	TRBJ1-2	TGTGCCAGCAGCTTAGCGGGACAGGGTGGAAGATATGGCTACACCTTC	CASSLAGQGGRYGYTF
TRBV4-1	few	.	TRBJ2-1	TGCGCCAGCAGCCAAGTTCCAGGAGGTAATGAGCAGTTCTTC	CASSQVPGGNEQFF